This is a list of T cell receptor beta chains from one sample in a study of regulatory and conventional T cells in RAG deficiency. Repertoires were generated with immunoSEQ multiplex PCR, while TCRdb's copy carries only in-frame clones and drops some. This sample has around 37,000 clones, with approximately 89% found just once. This same sample was also taken into another study, of regulatory T cells.

Input material: CD8+ T cells sorted from blood. The receptors shown here come from a human donor in good health. Each CDR3 is given with its conserved first and last residue. The D gene is left open where the match is weak. Rows give clone size only sometimes, using once, few, many, or a class for an expanded clone.

D gene,V gene,clone size,J gene,CDR3 protein,CDR3 DNA
-,TRBV21-1,-,TRBJ2-5,CAAQGGETQYF,TGTGCCGCGCAGGGAGGGGAGACCCAGTACTTC
TRBD1,TRBV19,-,TRBJ1-1,CASSPGGGFTEAFF,TGTGCCAGTAGTCCTGGAGGGGGCTTCACTGAAGCTTTCTTT
-,TRBV20-1,-,TRBJ2-1,CSAGLAEQFF,TGCAGTGCTGGCTTAGCGGAGCAGTTCTTC
-,TRBV18,few,TRBJ1-2,CASSPPTESYGYTF,TGTGCCAGCTCACCACCTACAGAGTCCTATGGCTACACCTTC
-,TRBV28,-,TRBJ1-6,CASSLRANSYNSPLHF,TGTGCCAGCAGTTTAAGGGCCAACTCCTATAATTCACCCCTCCACTTT
-,TRBV5-1,-,TRBJ2-7,CASSLEAGYEQYF,TGCGCCAGCAGCTTGGAGGCAGGCTACGAGCAGTACTTC
-,TRBV11-3,-,TRBJ2-3,CASSLDLRDTQYF,TGTGCCAGCAGCTTAGATTTACGAGATACGCAGTATTTT
TRBD1,TRBV15,-,TRBJ2-7,CATSRVRTGIPEQYF,TGTGCCACCAGCAGAGTTAGGACAGGGATCCCCGAGCAGTACTTC
TRBD1,TRBV7-9,-,TRBJ2-2,CASSKPGQGSNTGELFF,TGTGCCAGCAGCAAACCGGGACAGGGCTCGAACACCGGGGAGCTGTTTTTT
-,TRBV6-4,-,TRBJ1-2,CASSDSLGPYGYTF,TGTGCCAGCAGTGACTCGTTAGGTCCTTATGGCTACACCTTC
TRBD2,TRBV5-1,-,TRBJ2-1,CASSPSLAGDEQFF,TGCGCCAGCAGCCCTAGTTTAGCGGGGGACGAGCAGTTCTTC
TRBD1,TRBV5-4,-,TRBJ1-2,CASRHTTGGIGYGYTF,TGTGCCAGCAGACACACAACAGGGGGAATTGGCTATGGCTACACCTTC
TRBD1,TRBV29-1,-,TRBJ2-5,CSVDGFRGRRLYQETQYF,TGCAGCGTTGATGGTTTCAGGGGGCGCCGACTCTACCAAGAGACCCAGTACTTC
TRBD2,TRBV19,-,TRBJ2-1,CASSTGTSGMRNEQFF,TGTGCCAGTAGTACCGGGACTAGCGGGATGCGGAATGAGCAGTTCTTC
-,TRBV5-4,-,TRBJ1-3,CASSRSTASGNTIYF,TGTGCCAGCAGCCGATCGACAGCCTCTGGAAACACCATATATTTT
-,TRBV15,-,TRBJ2-6,CATSRDSGANVLTF,TGTGCCACCAGCAGAGATTCTGGGGCCAACGTCCTGACTTTC
-,TRBV14,-,TRBJ1-1,CASSQDREGRDTEAFF,TGTGCCAGCAGCCAAGATAGGGAAGGGAGGGACACTGAAGCTTTCTTT
-,TRBV18,-,TRBJ2-2,CASSPAAGPNTGELFF,TGTGCCAGCTCACCCGCTGCGGGGCCGAACACCGGGGAGCTGTTTTTT
-,TRBV29-1,-,TRBJ1-2,CSVEDRTAYTF,TGCAGCGTTGAAGACAGGACAGCCTACACCTTC
-,TRBV5-1,-,TRBJ2-1,CASRGRGEQFF,TGCGCCAGCCGGGGACGGGGTGAGCAGTTCTTC